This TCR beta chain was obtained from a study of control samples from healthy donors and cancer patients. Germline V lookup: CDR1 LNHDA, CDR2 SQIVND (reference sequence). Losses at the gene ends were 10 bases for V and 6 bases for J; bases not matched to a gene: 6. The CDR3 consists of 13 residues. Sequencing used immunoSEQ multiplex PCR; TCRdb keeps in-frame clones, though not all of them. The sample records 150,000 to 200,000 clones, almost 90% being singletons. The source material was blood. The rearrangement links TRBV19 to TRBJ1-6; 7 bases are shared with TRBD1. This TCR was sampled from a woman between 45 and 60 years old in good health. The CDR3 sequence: CATTGTVNSPLHF. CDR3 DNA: TGTGCCACCACCGGGACAGTTAATTCACCCCTCCACTTT.